These T cell receptor beta chains were read from a single sample in a study of blood T cells in healthy people across ages. TCRdb re-derived calls from the 5' RACE reads in MiXCR, one entry per CDR3 protein. The sample yields around 780,000 distinct CDR3 sequences, 56% seen once. Sequences were obtained from blood. The origin of the receptors is a man aged 35 to 55 in good health. Both conserved end residues are part of each CDR3. The D gene is left open where the match is weak. Size is stated for part of the rows, as once, few or many counts, or as a class when the clone is expanded.

NA	TRBV2	TRBD1	TRBJ1-2	CASMRQGDGYTF	TGTGCCAGCATGCGACAGGGTGATGGCTACACCTTC
NA	TRBV29-1	TRBD1	TRBJ1-6	CCVTTGGNSPLHF	TGCTGCGTCACGACAGGGGGCAATTCACCCCTCCACTTT
few	TRBV29-1	NA	TRBJ2-1	CSVRGLGNEQFF	TGCAGCGTGAGGGGACTGGGCAATGAGCAGTTCTTC
NA	TRBV2	TRBD1	TRBJ1-6	CASRTGLVSPLHF	TGTGCCAGCAGGACAGGGTTGGTTTCACCCCTCCACTTT
many	TRBV7-9	TRBD2	TRBJ2-7	CASSGRTSGGDLPYEQYF	TGTGCCAGCAGCGGACGGACTAGCGGGGGGGACCTCCCATACGAGCAGTACTTC
many	TRBV20-1	TRBD2	TRBJ2-1	CSATVAGGPYNEQFF	TGCAGTGCTACAGTAGCGGGGGGCCCGTACAATGAGCAGTTCTTC
NA	TRBV20-1	NA	TRBJ2-7	CSARDYGTFSSYEQYF	TGCAGTGCTAGAGATTACGGGACTTTCTCTTCCTACGAGCAGTACTTC
few	TRBV6-6	NA	TRBJ1-2	CASSYLGTTNYGYTF	TGTGCCAGCAGTTACTTGGGGACTACAAACTATGGCTACACCTTC
NA	TRBV12-3/TRBV12-4	NA	TRBJ1-2	CASSLREDSGYTF	TGTGCCAGCAGTTTGCGAGAGGATAGTGGCTACACCTTC
once	TRBV29-1	NA	TRBJ1-1	CSERDIRSSRNTEAFF	TGCAGCGAACGGGACATACGAAGCTCCAGGAACACTGAAGCTTTCTTT
NA	TRBV10-3	NA	TRBJ2-1	CATTADINEQFF	TGTGCCACGACAGCTGACATCAATGAGCAGTTCTTC
NA	TRBV29-1	NA	TRBJ1-1	CSVEDQYSEAFF	TGCAGCGTTGAAGATCAATATTCTGAAGCTTTCTTT
NA	TRBV20-1	TRBD1	TRBJ2-5	CSQTGGRETQYF	TGCAGCCAGACAGGGGGAAGAGAGACCCAGTACTTC
few	TRBV28	NA	TRBJ1-2	CASRSSYGYTF	TGTGCCAGCAGGTCCTCCTATGGCTACACCTTC
NA	TRBV2	TRBD1	TRBJ2-7	CASSVGTGGYYEQYF	TGTGCCAGCAGTGTCGGGACAGGGGGATACTACGAGCAGTACTTC
NA	TRBV7-2	NA	TRBJ2-2	CASSRKPITTDTGELFF	TGTGCCAGCAGCCGGAAACCTATTACGACGGACACCGGGGAGCTGTTTTTT